The rows below give T cell receptor beta chains drawn from one sample of a study of brain T cells in children with intractable seizures. The method was immunoSEQ multiplex PCR; TCRdb's version includes in-frame clones alone and lacks a portion of them. The sample records about 320,000 clones, about 93% being singletons. The sequenced sample was peripheral blood, obtained approximately 5 months after surgery. These receptors originate from a boy in the first two years of life with tuberous sclerosis and intractable seizures. Both conserved end residues are part of each CDR3. A D gene is named only where the DNA matches it firmly. Some rows mark clone size as missing; the rest say once, few, many or name a class of expanded clone.

CDR3 protein: CASSLFLGTDTQYF
CDR3 DNA: TGTGCCAGCAGCCTTTTTTTAGGCACAGATACGCAGTATTTT
V gene: TRBV7-3
clone size: once
D gene: -
J gene: TRBJ2-3

CDR3 protein: CASSQDIGVDTQYF
CDR3 DNA: TGTGCCAGCAGCCAAGATATAGGAGTAGATACGCAGTATTTT
V gene: TRBV14
clone size: -
D gene: -
J gene: TRBJ2-3

CDR3 protein: CASSEVVGNQPQHF
CDR3 DNA: TGTGCCAGCAGTGAAGTAGTGGGCAATCAGCCCCAGCATTTT
V gene: TRBV6-1
clone size: -
D gene: -
J gene: TRBJ1-5

CDR3 protein: CASSFGTKETQYF
CDR3 DNA: TGTGCCAGCAGCTTCGGGACTAAAGAGACCCAGTACTTC
V gene: TRBV11-3
clone size: -
D gene: TRBD2
J gene: TRBJ2-5

CDR3 protein: CSVKDRWGSPLHF
CDR3 DNA: TGCAGCGTGAAGGACAGGTGGGGTTCACCCCTCCACTTT
V gene: TRBV29-1
clone size: once
D gene: TRBD1
J gene: TRBJ1-6

CDR3 protein: CASSLGGQGGETQYF
CDR3 DNA: TGTGCCAGCAGCTTAGGGGGACAGGGCGGGGAGACCCAGTACTTC
V gene: TRBV7-9
clone size: once
D gene: TRBD1
J gene: TRBJ2-5

CDR3 protein: CASSVVALAEGETQYF
CDR3 DNA: TGTGCCAGCAGTGTGGTGGCACTAGCCGAAGGAGAGACCCAGTACTTC
V gene: TRBV2
clone size: -
D gene: -
J gene: TRBJ2-5

CDR3 protein: CASSPQGQGYGYTF
CDR3 DNA: TGTGCCAGCAGCCCCCAGGGGCAGGGGTATGGCTACACCTTC
V gene: TRBV7-3
clone size: few
D gene: -
J gene: TRBJ1-2

CDR3 protein: CASSFGGSTLYEQYF
CDR3 DNA: TGTGCCAGCAGCTTTGGCGGGAGTACTTTGTACGAGCAGTACTTC
V gene: TRBV11-1
clone size: -
D gene: TRBD2
J gene: TRBJ2-7

CDR3 protein: CASRGGSANTGELFF
CDR3 DNA: TGTGCCAGCAGGGGGGGCAGCGCGAACACCGGGGAGCTGTTTTTT
V gene: TRBV9
clone size: -
D gene: -
J gene: TRBJ2-2

CDR3 protein: CASRRGADEKLFF
CDR3 DNA: TGTGCCAGCAGAAGGGGCGCCGATGAAAAACTGTTTTTT
V gene: TRBV21-1
clone size: -
D gene: -
J gene: TRBJ1-4

CDR3 protein: CAWHPPGQAAYGYTF
CDR3 DNA: TGTGCCTGGCACCCTCCGGGACAGGCGGCCTATGGCTACACCTTC
V gene: TRBV30
clone size: -
D gene: TRBD1
J gene: TRBJ1-2

CDR3 protein: CAWAGTLSYEQYF
CDR3 DNA: TGTGCCTGGGCCGGGACTTTATCCTACGAGCAGTACTTC
V gene: TRBV30
clone size: -
D gene: -
J gene: TRBJ2-7

CDR3 protein: CASSSTRSGSLNEQFF
CDR3 DNA: TGTGCCAGCAGCTCCACGCGTAGCGGGAGTCTTAATGAGCAGTTCTTC
V gene: TRBV11-2
clone size: -
D gene: TRBD2
J gene: TRBJ2-1

CDR3 protein: CASSPTEYEQYF
CDR3 DNA: TGTGCCAGCAGCCCTACTGAGTACGAGCAGTACTTC
V gene: TRBV7-9
clone size: -
D gene: -
J gene: TRBJ2-7

CDR3 protein: CASSRTSGIHSGANVLTF
CDR3 DNA: TGTGCCAGCAGCCGGACTAGCGGGATCCACTCTGGGGCCAACGTCCTGACTTTC
V gene: TRBV5-4
clone size: -
D gene: TRBD2
J gene: TRBJ2-6

CDR3 protein: CASSFMINSYEQYF
CDR3 DNA: TGTGCCAGCAGCTTTATGATCAATTCCTACGAGCAGTACTTC
V gene: TRBV5-8
clone size: -
D gene: -
J gene: TRBJ2-7

CDR3 protein: CSASGSGQETQYF
CDR3 DNA: TGCAGTGCTAGTGGTAGCGGCCAAGAGACCCAGTACTTC
V gene: TRBV20-1
clone size: -
D gene: -
J gene: TRBJ2-5

CDR3 protein: CASSLTENTEAFF
CDR3 DNA: TGTGCCAGCAGCCTAACAGAGAACACTGAAGCTTTCTTT
V gene: TRBV4-2
clone size: -
D gene: -
J gene: TRBJ1-1

CDR3 protein: CSVGDETRLFF
CDR3 DNA: TGCAGCGTTGGCGATGAGACGAGGTTGTTCTTC
V gene: TRBV29-1
clone size: -
D gene: -
J gene: TRBJ1-2

CDR3 protein: CASSRALQETQYF
CDR3 DNA: TGTGCCAGTAGTAGAGCCCTCCAAGAGACCCAGTACTTC
V gene: TRBV19
clone size: -
D gene: -
J gene: TRBJ2-5

CDR3 protein: CASSGQGAYEKLFF
CDR3 DNA: TGTGCCAGCAGTGGACAGGGGGCTTATGAAAAACTGTTTTTT
V gene: TRBV2
clone size: -
D gene: TRBD1
J gene: TRBJ1-4

CDR3 protein: CAWSDTGVNTEAFF
CDR3 DNA: TGTGCCTGGAGTGATACGGGGGTGAACACTGAAGCTTTCTTT
V gene: TRBV30
clone size: -
D gene: -
J gene: TRBJ1-1

CDR3 protein: CASSFLGTGEEKLFF
CDR3 DNA: TGTGCCAGCAGCTTCTTAGGGACAGGGGAAGAAAAACTGTTTTTT
V gene: TRBV7-9
clone size: -
D gene: TRBD1
J gene: TRBJ1-4

CDR3 protein: CASSNPSKARTFLAKNIQYF
CDR3 DNA: TGCGCCAGCAGCAACCCCTCGAAGGCCAGAACCTTCTTAGCCAAAAACATTCAGTACTTC
V gene: TRBV5-1
clone size: -
D gene: -
J gene: TRBJ2-4

CDR3 protein: CASSEYSYGILETQYF
CDR3 DNA: TGTGCCAGCAGTGAATATAGTTACGGGATTTTGGAGACCCAGTACTTC
V gene: TRBV25-1
clone size: -
D gene: -
J gene: TRBJ2-5

CDR3 protein: CASSPGGKDTGELFF
CDR3 DNA: TGTGCCAGCAGTCCAGGGGGCAAGGACACCGGGGAGCTGTTTTTT
V gene: TRBV6-5
clone size: -
D gene: TRBD1
J gene: TRBJ2-2

CDR3 protein: CASGLDRTNTGELFF
CDR3 DNA: TGTGCCAGCGGACTCGACAGAACGAACACCGGGGAGCTGTTTTTT
V gene: TRBV27
clone size: -
D gene: -
J gene: TRBJ2-2

CDR3 protein: CATSGSGQGKDGYTF
CDR3 DNA: TGTGCCACCAGTGGCTCTGGACAGGGGAAGGATGGCTACACCTTC
V gene: TRBV24-1
clone size: -
D gene: TRBD1
J gene: TRBJ1-2

CDR3 protein: CASRGTGRAEAFF
CDR3 DNA: TGTGCCAGCAGGGGGACAGGGAGGGCTGAAGCTTTCTTT
V gene: TRBV6-5
clone size: -
D gene: TRBD1
J gene: TRBJ1-1

CDR3 protein: CASSQGERESNQPQHF
CDR3 DNA: TGTGCCAGCAGCCAAGGGGAACGAGAAAGCAATCAGCCCCAGCATTTT
V gene: TRBV7-9
clone size: -
D gene: -
J gene: TRBJ1-5

CDR3 protein: CASSLVGVRGTEAFF
CDR3 DNA: TGTGCCAGCAGCTTAGTCGGGGTTCGAGGGACTGAAGCTTTCTTT
V gene: TRBV7-8
clone size: -
D gene: -
J gene: TRBJ1-1

CDR3 protein: CASSPIANGLTGTEAFF
CDR3 DNA: TGTGCCAGCAGTCCAATCGCGAACGGACTCACCGGGACTGAAGCTTTCTTT
V gene: TRBV3-1/TRBV3-2
clone size: -
D gene: -
J gene: TRBJ1-1

CDR3 protein: CASSYNLALAGELFF
CDR3 DNA: TGTGCCAGCAGTTACAACCTAGCTCTCGCCGGGGAGCTGTTTTTT
V gene: TRBV6-6
clone size: -
D gene: -
J gene: TRBJ2-2

CDR3 protein: CATSDFFYRTSPRETQYF
CDR3 DNA: TGTGCCACCAGTGATTTTTTTTATCGGACTAGTCCGCGTGAGACCCAGTACTTC
V gene: TRBV24-1
clone size: -
D gene: TRBD2
J gene: TRBJ2-5